The rows below give T cell receptor beta chains drawn from one sample of a study of T cell repertoires in cytomegalovirus infection. Via MiXCR, TCRdb re-called the reads, giving one row per CDR3 protein. The repertoire holds a few hundred thousand distinct CDR3 sequences, with roughly 20% as singletons. Sequenced: PBMCs. These receptors were obtained from a human donor in good health (CMV status not recorded). Some clones in this sample may be carry-over from other donors' samples. CDR3s include the opening cysteine and the closing phenylalanine or tryptophan. Clone size is stated in some rows and not others, as once, few, many or a class when expanded.

clone size | J gene | V gene | CDR3 protein
NA | TRBJ2-2 | TRBV5-1 | CATLRRDRVTGELFF
many | TRBJ1-2 | TRBV6-2/TRBV6-3 | CASRTGQAFGGYTF
few | TRBJ2-7 | TRBV6-1 | CAAETGLYEQYF
many | TRBJ2-5 | TRBV7-6 | CASSLDVGGGETQYF
few | TRBJ1-2 | TRBV5-1 | CASSLGQDGYTF
NA | TRBJ2-7 | TRBV20-1 | CSASSGSGPYEQYF
few | TRBJ1-4 | TRBV5-6 | CASSPQGREKLFF
NA | TRBJ2-5 | TRBV24-1 | CATSDNSGTSALGAETQYF
many | TRBJ2-3 | TRBV7-2 | CARGRGPTDTQYF
few | TRBJ2-3 | TRBV2 | CASSENPHFTDTQYF
few | TRBJ1-1 | TRBV2 | CASSEVPDSEAFF
NA | TRBJ2-3 | TRBV27 | CASGRLASQYF
NA | TRBJ2-3 | TRBV10-2 | CASGTGKYTQYF
many | TRBJ2-7 | TRBV7-2 | CASSPLGGGPSYEQYF
NA | TRBJ2-5 | TRBV20-1 | CSARGQQETQYF
few | TRBJ1-1 | TRBV20-1 | CSASPFGTEAFF
NA | TRBJ2-1 | TRBV24-1 | CATRDRVYEQFF
many | TRBJ1-1 | TRBV7-8 | CASSTQVNTEAFF
NA | TRBJ2-7 | TRBV6-2/TRBV6-3 | CASSPDWGEQYF
many | TRBJ1-6 | TRBV7-2 | CASSYEQGRPLHF